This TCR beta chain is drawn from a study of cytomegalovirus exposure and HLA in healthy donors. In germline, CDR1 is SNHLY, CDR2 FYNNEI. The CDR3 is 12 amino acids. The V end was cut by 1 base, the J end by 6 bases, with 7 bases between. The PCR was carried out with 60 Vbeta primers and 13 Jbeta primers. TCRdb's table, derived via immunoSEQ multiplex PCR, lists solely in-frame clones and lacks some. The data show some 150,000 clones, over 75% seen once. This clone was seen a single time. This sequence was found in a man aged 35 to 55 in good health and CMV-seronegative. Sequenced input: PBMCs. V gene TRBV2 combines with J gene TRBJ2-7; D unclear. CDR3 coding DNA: TGTGCCAGCAGTGAAGGTATGGCCGAGCAGTACTTC. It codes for CASSEGMAEQYF.